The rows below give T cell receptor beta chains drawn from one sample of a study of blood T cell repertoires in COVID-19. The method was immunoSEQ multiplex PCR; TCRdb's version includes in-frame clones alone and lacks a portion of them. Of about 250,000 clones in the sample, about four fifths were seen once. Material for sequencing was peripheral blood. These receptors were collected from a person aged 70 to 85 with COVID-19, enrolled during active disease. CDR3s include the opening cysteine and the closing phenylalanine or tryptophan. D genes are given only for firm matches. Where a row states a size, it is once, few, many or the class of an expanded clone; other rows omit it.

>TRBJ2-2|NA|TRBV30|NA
CAWNPLNTGELFF
TGTGCCTGGAATCCACTTAACACCGGGGAGCTGTTTTTT
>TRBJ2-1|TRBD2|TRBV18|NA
CASSEPTSGLPGEQFF
TGTGCCAGCTCAGAGCCGACTAGCGGGTTACCGGGTGAGCAGTTCTTC
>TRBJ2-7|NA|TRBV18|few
CASSPLRGEQYF
TGTGCCAGCTCTCCTTTACGAGGCGAGCAGTACTTC
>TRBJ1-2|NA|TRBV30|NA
CAQPAQVNYGYTF
TGTGCCCAACCAGCCCAGGTGAACTATGGCTACACCTTC
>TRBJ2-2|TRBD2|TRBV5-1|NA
CASSPGTSGNTGELFF
TGCGCCAGCAGCCCGGGGACTAGCGGAAACACCGGGGAGCTGTTTTTT
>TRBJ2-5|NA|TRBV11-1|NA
CASSRRAGKIQETQYF
TGTGCCAGCTCTCGGAGGGCCGGGAAAATCCAAGAGACCCAGTACTTC
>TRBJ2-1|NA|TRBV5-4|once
CASSSGVGAQTDEQFF
TGTGCCAGCAGCTCGGGGGTGGGAGCGCAGACGGACGAGCAGTTCTTC
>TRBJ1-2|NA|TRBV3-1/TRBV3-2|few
CASSQLGTLNYGYTF
TGTGCCAGCAGCCAACTGGGGACACTAAACTATGGCTACACCTTC
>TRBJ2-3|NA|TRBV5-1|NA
CASSPTGVTDTQYF
TGCGCCAGCAGCCCAACGGGTGTCACAGATACGCAGTATTTT
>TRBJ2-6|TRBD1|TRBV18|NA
CASSPLANTGTARTAPGANVLTF
TGTGCCAGCTCACCACTCGCTAATACCGGGACAGCGCGTACCGCGCCTGGGGCCAACGTCCTGACTTTC
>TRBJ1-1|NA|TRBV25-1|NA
CASSVWAGPRLTEAFF
TGTGCCAGCAGTGTTTGGGCGGGCCCGCGGCTCACTGAAGCTTTCTTT
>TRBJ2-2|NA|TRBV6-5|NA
CASKTASNTGELFF
TGTGCCAGCAAAACAGCTTCGAACACCGGGGAGCTGTTTTTT
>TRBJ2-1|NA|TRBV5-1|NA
CASSLVVNEQFF
TGCGCCAGCAGCTTGGTCGTCAATGAGCAGTTCTTC
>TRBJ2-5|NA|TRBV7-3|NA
CASSLGADLVETQYF
TGTGCCAGCAGCTTAGGGGCAGACTTGGTTGAGACCCAGTACTTC
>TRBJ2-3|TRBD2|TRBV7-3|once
CASSSRGLAGHTQYF
TGTGCCAGCAGCTCCCGTGGACTAGCGGGGCATACGCAGTATTTT
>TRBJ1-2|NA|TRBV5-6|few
CASSSVNRDGYTF
TGTGCCAGCAGCTCCGTGAACAGGGATGGCTACACCTTC
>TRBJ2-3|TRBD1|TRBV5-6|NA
CASSTRTGDVGTQYF
TGTGCCAGCAGCACTAGGACAGGGGACGTTGGTACGCAGTATTTT
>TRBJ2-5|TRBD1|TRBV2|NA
CASSLQGARETQYF
TGTGCCAGCAGCCTACAGGGGGCTAGGGAGACCCAGTACTTC
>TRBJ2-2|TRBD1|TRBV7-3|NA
CASSGSTGTGELFF
TGTGCCAGCAGCGGATCGACAGGGACCGGGGAGCTGTTTTTT
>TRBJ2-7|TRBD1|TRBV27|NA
CASSAGTGIHEQYF
TGTGCCAGCAGTGCCGGGACAGGGATACACGAGCAGTACTTC
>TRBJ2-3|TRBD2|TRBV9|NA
CASSVVGLAADTQYF
TGTGCCAGCAGCGTAGTTGGTCTAGCGGCTGATACGCAGTATTTT
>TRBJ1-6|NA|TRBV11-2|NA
CASSLGSRGRHSPLHF
TGTGCCAGCAGCTTAGGAAGCAGGGGACGGCATTCACCCCTCCACTTT
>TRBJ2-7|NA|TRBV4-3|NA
CASSQDLTGLRPGPPGEQYF
TGCGCCAGCAGCCAAGATCTTACAGGGTTGAGGCCTGGACCTCCGGGGGAGCAGTACTTC
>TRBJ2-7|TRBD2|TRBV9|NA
CASSPRSGSTSYEQYF
TGTGCCAGCAGCCCTCGGAGCGGGAGCACCTCCTACGAGCAGTACTTC
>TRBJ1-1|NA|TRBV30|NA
CAWNQGSNTEAFF
TGTGCCTGGAACCAGGGCTCAAACACTGAAGCTTTCTTT
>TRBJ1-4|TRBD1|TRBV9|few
CASSGDREGDEKLFF
TGTGCCAGCAGCGGGGACAGGGAGGGTGATGAAAAACTGTTTTTT
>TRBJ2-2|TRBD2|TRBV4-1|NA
CASSQDPRLAPGWELFF
TGCGCCAGCAGCCAAGATCCGCGACTAGCGCCCGGGTGGGAGCTGTTTTTT
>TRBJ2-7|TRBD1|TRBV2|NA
CASSVRTGGPYEQYF
TGTGCCAGCAGTGTCCGGACAGGGGGCCCATACGAGCAGTACTTC
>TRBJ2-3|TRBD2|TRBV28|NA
CASSQLAGGPGTDTQYF
TGTGCCAGCAGTCAACTAGCGGGAGGGCCGGGCACAGATACGCAGTATTTT
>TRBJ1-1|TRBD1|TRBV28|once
CASSLRTGIHTEAFF
TGTGCCAGCAGTTTACGGACAGGGATTCATACTGAAGCTTTCTTT
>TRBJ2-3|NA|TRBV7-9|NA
CASSSQGGTDTQYF
TGTGCCAGCAGCTCGCAGGGTGGCACAGATACGCAGTATTTT
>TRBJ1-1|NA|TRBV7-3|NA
CASSFVLATEAFF
TGTGCCAGCAGCTTCGTTCTGGCCACTGAAGCTTTCTTT
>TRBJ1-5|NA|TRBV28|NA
CASTPQKGGGSNQPQHF
TGTGCCAGCACGCCTCAAAAGGGAGGGGGGAGCAATCAGCCCCAGCATTTT
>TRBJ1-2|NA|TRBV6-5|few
CASSSTGYDYGYTF
TGTGCCAGCAGCTCGACAGGTTATGACTATGGCTACACCTTC
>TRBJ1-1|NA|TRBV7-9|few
CASSPTAMNTEAFF
TGTGCCAGCAGTCCGACAGCGATGAACACTGAAGCTTTCTTT
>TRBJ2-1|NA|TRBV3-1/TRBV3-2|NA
CASSLPQLGRQFF
TGTGCCAGCAGCCTACCCCAACTGGGGAGGCAGTTCTTC
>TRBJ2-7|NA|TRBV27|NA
CASSLQSQGSYEQYF
TGTGCCAGCAGTCTGCAATCCCAGGGTTCCTACGAGCAGTACTTC
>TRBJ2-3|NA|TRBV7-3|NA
CASGGMLESTQYF
TGTGCCAGCGGGGGGATGTTGGAGAGTACGCAGTATTTT
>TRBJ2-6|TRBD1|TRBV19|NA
CASSIGGQGPWRAGANVLTF
TGTGCCAGTAGTATAGGGGGACAGGGTCCATGGCGCGCTGGGGCCAACGTCCTGACTTTC
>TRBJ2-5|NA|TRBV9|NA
CASSDSGEETQYF
TGTGCCAGCAGCGACTCCGGGGAAGAGACCCAGTACTTC
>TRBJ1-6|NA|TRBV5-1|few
CASSLRQDKNSPLHF
TGCGCCAGCAGCTTGCGACAGGACAAGAATTCACCCCTCCACTTT
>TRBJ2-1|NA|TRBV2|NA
CASSVTGNEQFF
TGTGCCAGCAGTGTAACAGGCAATGAGCAGTTCTTC
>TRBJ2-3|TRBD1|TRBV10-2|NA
CASNPDRSPSTDTQYF
TGCGCCAGCAACCCGGACAGGAGTCCTAGCACAGATACGCAGTATTTT
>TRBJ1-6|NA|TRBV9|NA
CASSVRGNSPLHF
TGTGCCAGCAGCGTAAGGGGGAATTCACCCCTCCACTTT
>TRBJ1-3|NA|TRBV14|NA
CASSQDPGSRAGNTIYF
TGTGCCAGCAGCCAAGATCCTGGCTCTAGAGCTGGAAACACCATATATTTT
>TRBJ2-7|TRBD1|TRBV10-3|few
CAISEPTGTGNEQYF
TGTGCCATCAGTGAGCCGACCGGGACAGGCAACGAGCAGTACTTC
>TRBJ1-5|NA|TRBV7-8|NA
CASSLALGEGQPQHF
TGTGCCAGCAGCTTAGCGTTAGGGGAGGGTCAGCCCCAGCATTTT